A few counts support the clone carrying this T cell receptor (beta chain). Its antigen remains unidentified. Time point defined: pre-sensitization, week 0. The treatment is: therapeutic diphenylcyclopropenone sensitization with weekly scalp DPC. The data belong to a study of human T cells and chemical hapten exposure. Study-wide background: An area of 2 cm by roughly 2 cm on upper inner arm skin received 2% DPC for sensitization. Study-level points and caveats: High-frequency TCRs, those above 1 in 1000, stayed the same after DPC sensitization.

TCRdb passed the RACE reads through MiXCR, listing each CDR3 protein once. The table records approximately 260,000 distinct CDR3 sequences, over 7.5% of them present only once. The CDR3 covers 16 residues. The trim removed 3 bases at V and 5 bases at J, leaving 7 bases unmatched. Per the germline V gene, CDR1 is SEHNR and CDR2 is FQNEAQ (reference sequence). Specimen: whole blood, collected in connection with sensitization to the hapten diphenylcyclopropenone (DPC). The clonotype originates from a man aged 18 to 35 with alopecia areata. Some clones in this sample may be carry-over from other donors' samples. This chain uses TRBV7-9 with TRBJ1-6, with 7 bases lining up with TRBD1. DNA for the CDR3: TGTGCCAGCAGCTTTAAGACAGGGCTCAATAATTCACCCCTCCACTTT. Translation gives CASSFKTGLNNSPLHF.